The 2 T cell receptor beta chains reported below all come from one sample, sequenced in a study of shared clonotypes between healthy human individuals. Naivety among CD8 cells was defined by CD45RO negativity and positive CCR7 selection, thereby excluding terminally differentiated effector memory CD45RA+ cells. Using immunoSEQ multiplex PCR, the repertoire was profiled, and TCRdb retains in-frame clones only, with some absent. This table has more than 2 million clones, about 95% appearing once. The specimen sequenced was naive CD8+ T cells sorted from blood. The receptors were sampled from a young man in good health.

The rearrangement joins TRBV4-1 to TRBJ1-2; tentative D call: TRBD1 (5 bases). Per germline, CDR1 MGHRA and CDR2 YSYEKL. Trimming took off 1 base at V and 4 bases at J, with 16 bases between the two ends. This CDR3 contains 16 residues. CDR3 loop: CASSQADNQPFYGYTF. CDR3 sequence (DNA): TGCGCCAGCAGCCAAGCGGACAACCAACCCTTCTATGGCTACACCTTC.

This rearrangement joins TRBV14 to TRBJ2-1; 7 nucleotides align to TRBD2. Germline V CDR1 and CDR2: SGHDN, FVKESK. The junction had 2 bases not matched to a gene; V was cut back by 6 bases and J by 0 bases. CDR3 length: 14 amino acids. The CDR3 protein is CASSPSGSYNEQFF. As DNA, the CDR3 is TGTGCCAGCAGTCCTAGCGGCTCCTACAATGAGCAGTTCTTC.